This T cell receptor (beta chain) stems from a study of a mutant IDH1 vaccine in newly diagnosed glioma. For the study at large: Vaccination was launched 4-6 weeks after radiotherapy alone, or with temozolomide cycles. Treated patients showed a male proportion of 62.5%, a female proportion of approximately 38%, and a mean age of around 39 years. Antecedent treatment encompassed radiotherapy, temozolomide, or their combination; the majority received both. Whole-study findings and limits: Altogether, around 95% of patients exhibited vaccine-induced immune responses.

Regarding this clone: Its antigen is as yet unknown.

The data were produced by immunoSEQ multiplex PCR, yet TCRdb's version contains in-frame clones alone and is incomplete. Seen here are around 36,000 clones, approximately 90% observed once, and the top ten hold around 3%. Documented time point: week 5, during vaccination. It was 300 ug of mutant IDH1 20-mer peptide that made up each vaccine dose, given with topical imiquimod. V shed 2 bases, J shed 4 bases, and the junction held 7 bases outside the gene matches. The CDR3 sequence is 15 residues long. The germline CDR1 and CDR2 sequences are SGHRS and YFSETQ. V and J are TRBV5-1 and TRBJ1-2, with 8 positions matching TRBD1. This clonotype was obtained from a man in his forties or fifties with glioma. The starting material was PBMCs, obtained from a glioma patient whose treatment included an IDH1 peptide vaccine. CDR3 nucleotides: TGCGCCAGCAGCTTCATTGACAGGGGTGTCTATGGCTACACCTTC. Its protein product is CASSFIDRGVYGYTF.